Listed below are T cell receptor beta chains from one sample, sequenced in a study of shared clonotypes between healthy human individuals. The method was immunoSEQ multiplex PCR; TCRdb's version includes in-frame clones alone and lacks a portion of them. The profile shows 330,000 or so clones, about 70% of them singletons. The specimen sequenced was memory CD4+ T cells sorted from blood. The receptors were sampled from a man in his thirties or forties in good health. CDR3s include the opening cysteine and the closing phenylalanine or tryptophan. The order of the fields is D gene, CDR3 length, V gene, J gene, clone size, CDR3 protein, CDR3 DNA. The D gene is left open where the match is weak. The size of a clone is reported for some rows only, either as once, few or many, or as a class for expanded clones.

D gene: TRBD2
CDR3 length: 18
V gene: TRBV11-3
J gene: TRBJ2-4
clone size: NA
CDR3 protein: CASRPTSGRAKSKNIQYF
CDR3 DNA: TGTGCCAGCAGACCTACTAGCGGGAGGGCCAAGTCCAAAAACATTCAGTACTTC

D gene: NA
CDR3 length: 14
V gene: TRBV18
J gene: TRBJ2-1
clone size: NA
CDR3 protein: CASSPAVSYNEQFF
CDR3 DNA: TGTGCCAGCTCACCGGCAGTCTCCTACAATGAGCAGTTCTTC

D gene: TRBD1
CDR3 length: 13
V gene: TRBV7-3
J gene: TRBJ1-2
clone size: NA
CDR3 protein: CASSWGQGDGYTF
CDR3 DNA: TGTGCCAGCAGCTGGGGACAGGGCGATGGCTACACCTTC

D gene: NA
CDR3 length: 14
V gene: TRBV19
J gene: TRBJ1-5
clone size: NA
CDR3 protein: CASSISRDVRPQHF
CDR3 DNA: TGTGCCAGTAGTATTTCGCGAGACGTGAGGCCCCAGCATTTT

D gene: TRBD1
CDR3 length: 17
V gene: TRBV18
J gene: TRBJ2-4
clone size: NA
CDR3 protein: CASSLTGGDLAKNIQYF
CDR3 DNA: TGTGCCAGCTCACTGACAGGGGGTGATTTAGCCAAAAACATTCAGTACTTC

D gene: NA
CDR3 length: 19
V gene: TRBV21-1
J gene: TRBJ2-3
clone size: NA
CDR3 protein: CASSSRSLPGAQNTDTQYF
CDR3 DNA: TGTGCCAGCAGCAGCCGGTCCCTTCCCGGGGCCCAAAACACAGATACGCAGTATTTT

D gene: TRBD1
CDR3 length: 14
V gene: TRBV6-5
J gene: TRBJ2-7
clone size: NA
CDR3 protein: CASRRTGNLDEQYF
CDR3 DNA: TGTGCCAGCAGGAGGACAGGGAATCTGGACGAGCAGTACTTC

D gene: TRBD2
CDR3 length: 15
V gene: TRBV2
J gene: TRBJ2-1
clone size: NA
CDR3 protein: CASSGAGGPYNEQFF
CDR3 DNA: TGTGCCAGCAGCGGAGCGGGAGGGCCTTACAATGAGCAGTTCTTC

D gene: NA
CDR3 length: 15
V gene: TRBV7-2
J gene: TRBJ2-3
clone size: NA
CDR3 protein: CASSYGTPSTDTQYF
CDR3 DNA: TGTGCCAGCAGCTATGGGACGCCCAGCACAGATACGCAGTATTTT

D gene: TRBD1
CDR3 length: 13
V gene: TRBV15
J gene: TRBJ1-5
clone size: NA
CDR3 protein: CATSRDRYQPQHF
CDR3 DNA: TGTGCCACCAGCAGGGACAGGTATCAGCCCCAGCATTTT

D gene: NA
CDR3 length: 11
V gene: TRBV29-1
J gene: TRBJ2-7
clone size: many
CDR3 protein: CSVDISYEQYF
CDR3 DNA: TGCAGCGTTGACATATCCTACGAGCAGTACTTC

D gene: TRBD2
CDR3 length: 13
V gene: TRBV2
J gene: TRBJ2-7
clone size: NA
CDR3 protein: CASLAGGPKEQYF
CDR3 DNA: TGTGCCAGTTTAGCGGGAGGGCCGAAAGAGCAGTACTTC

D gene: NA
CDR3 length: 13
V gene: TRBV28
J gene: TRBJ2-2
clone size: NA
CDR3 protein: CASTDSLTGELFF
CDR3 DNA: TGTGCCAGCACCGACTCCTTAACGGGGGAGCTGTTTTTT

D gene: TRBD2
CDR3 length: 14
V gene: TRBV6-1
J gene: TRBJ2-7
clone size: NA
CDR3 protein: CASSAGTSGYEQYF
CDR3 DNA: TGTGCCAGCAGCGCCGGGACTAGCGGATACGAGCAGTACTTC

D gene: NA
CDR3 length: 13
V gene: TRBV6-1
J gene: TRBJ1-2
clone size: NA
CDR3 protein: CASDRERGYGYTF
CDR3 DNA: TGTGCCAGTGACCGGGAGAGAGGGTATGGCTACACCTTC

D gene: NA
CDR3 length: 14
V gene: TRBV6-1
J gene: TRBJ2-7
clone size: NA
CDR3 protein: CASSAVASAYEQYF
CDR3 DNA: TGTGCCAGCAGTGCCGTAGCGAGTGCCTACGAGCAGTACTTC